Listed here are 8 T cell receptor beta chains from one sample, sequenced in a study of T cell responses to AZD1222 COVID-19 vaccine. Produced via immunoSEQ multiplex PCR; TCRdb's table is partial and in-frame only. The repertoire has 200,000 to 250,000 clones, roughly 91% of them found once; the top ten carry 1%. The input for sequencing was peripheral blood, taken on day 0 of MenACWY control vaccination. These receptor sequences come from an adult in good health.

The genes are TRBV28 and TRBJ1-2; D is unclear. CDR1 and CDR2 from the germline V gene are MDHEN and SYDVKM. V was cut by 8 bases and J by 1 base, with 14 bases left in between. The CDR3 runs to 14 residues. The CDR3 coding sequence is TGTGCCAGCTCGGTGATGACCGATAACTATGGCTACACCTTC. It specifies CASSVMTDNYGYTF.

V and J are TRBV5-1 and TRBJ1-1, with no clear D. Germline-derived CDR1 and CDR2 are SGHRS and YFSETQ. The CDR3 loop spans 14 amino acids. V dropped 2 bases and J dropped 0 bases, with 8 bases sitting between them. The CDR3 DNA is TGCGCCAGCAGCTTCGGCGGGGTGAACACTGAAGCTTTCTTT. It yields the protein CASSFGGVNTEAFF. Looking up the rest from reference TRBV5-1 and TRBJ1-1 gives the full variable domain: KAGVTQTPRYLIKTRGQQVTLSCSPISGHRSVSWYQQTPGQGLQFLFEYFSETQRNKGNFPGRFSGRQFSNSRSEMNVSTLELGDSALYLCASSFGGVNTEAFFGQGTRLTVV.

V and J are TRBV11-2 and TRBJ2-6; a weak D match, TRBD2 (6 bases). Germline V CDR1 and CDR2: SGHAT, FQNNGV. Trimming left V 0 bases short and J 8 bases short, with 11 bases between. CDR3 size: 15 residues. This CDR3 reads CASSLDRGGPNVLTF. The CDR3 DNA reads as TGTGCCAGCAGCTTAGATCGCGGAGGGCCCAACGTCCTGACTTTC.

The gene calls are TRBV4-1 and TRBJ2-1; 7 bases are shared with TRBD2. J was trimmed by 3 bases and V by 4 bases; bases with no gene match: 6. CDR1 is MGHRA and CDR2 is YSYEKL in the germline V gene. The CDR3 length is 15 residues. This CDR3 is CASSPTAGIYNEQFF. The CDR3 bases are TGCGCCAGCAGCCCTACAGCGGGGATCTACAATGAGCAGTTCTTC.

This clone appeared a single time. V is TRBV2 and J is TRBJ1-5, with 8 bases lining up with TRBD1. With V trimmed by 4 bases and J by 1 base, 3 bases remained unmatched. This CDR3 region has 15 residues. Germline CDR1 and CDR2: SNHLY and FYNNEI. CDR3 amino acids: CASSGQGTSNQPQHF. For the CDR3, the DNA is TGTGCCAGCAGTGGACAGGGGACAAGCAATCAGCCCCAGCATTTT.

CDR3 loop: CASTFSRATQYF. The CDR3 DNA reads TGTGCCAGCACCTTCAGCCGGGCAACGCAGTATTTT. V gene TRBV6-5 combines with J gene TRBJ2-3; no clear D gene. V lost 7 bases and J lost 9, with 14 bases in between. There are 12 residues in the CDR3. Germline V gene data show CDR1 as MNHEY and CDR2 as SVGAGI.

The rearrangement uses TRBV5-4 and TRBJ2-1, with D possibly TRBD1 on 6 matching bases. Germline V lookup: CDR1 SGHNT, CDR2 YYREEE (reference sequence). There are 13 residues in the CDR3. Trimming took 4 bases from V and 7 from J, leaving 12 bases between them. CDR3 region: CASSLVGANEQFF. The CDR3 region has the DNA TGTGCCAGCAGCCTCGTGGGGGCTAATGAGCAGTTCTTC.

The gene calls are TRBV27 and TRBJ1-6; D call uncertain. V lost 4 bases and J lost 10, with 11 bases in between. Looked up from germline, CDR1 is MNHEY and CDR2 is SMNVEV (reference sequence). The CDR3 spans 13 residues. The CDR3 loop reads CASSYGAGSPLHF. As DNA, the CDR3 is TGTGCCAGCAGTTACGGTGCGGGATCACCCCTCCACTTT.